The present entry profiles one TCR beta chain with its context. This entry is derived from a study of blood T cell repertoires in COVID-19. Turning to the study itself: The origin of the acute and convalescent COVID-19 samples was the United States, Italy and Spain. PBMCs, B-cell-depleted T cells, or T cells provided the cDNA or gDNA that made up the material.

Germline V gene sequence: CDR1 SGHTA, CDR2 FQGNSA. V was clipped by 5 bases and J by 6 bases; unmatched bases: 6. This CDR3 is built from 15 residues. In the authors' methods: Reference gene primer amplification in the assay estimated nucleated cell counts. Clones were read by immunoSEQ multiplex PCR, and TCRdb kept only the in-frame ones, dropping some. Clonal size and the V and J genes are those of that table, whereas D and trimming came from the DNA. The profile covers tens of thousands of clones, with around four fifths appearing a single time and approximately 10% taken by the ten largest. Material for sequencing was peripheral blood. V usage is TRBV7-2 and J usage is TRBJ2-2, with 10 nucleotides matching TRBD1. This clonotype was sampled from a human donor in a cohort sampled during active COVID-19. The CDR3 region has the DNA TGTGCCAGCAGCCCCTGGGACAGGGGAGCCGGGGAGCTGTTTTTT. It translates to CASSPWDRGAGELFF.